The sequence of this TCR beta chain was determined in a study of T cell changes during pregnancy in multiple sclerosis. Method: immunoSEQ multiplex PCR; TCRdb's copy keeps in-frame clones and lacks some. The table records approximately 88,000 clones, around 94% of them present only once. The CDR3 is 13 amino acids. CDR1 and CDR2 (germline): MNHNY, SVGAGI (reference sequence). V was pared by 5 bases and J by 5 bases, with 4 bases of the junction left unmatched. The chain joins TRBV6-6 to TRBJ2-7, with 9 positions matching TRBD1. The source is a female donor with multiple sclerosis, enrolled in a pregnancy study. The sample consisted of peripheral blood, taken in the third trimester of pregnancy. CDR3 coding DNA: TGTGCCAGCAGTGGCGACAGGGGGGACGAGCAGTACTTC. Residues: CASSGDRGDEQYF.